This T cell receptor (beta chain) came from a study of glioma-infiltrating T cells after dendritic cell vaccination. Profiled with immunoSEQ multiplex PCR; TCRdb holds only in-frame clones, not every one. The table records roughly 88,000 clones, over 75% of them present only once. Sample time point: after dendritic cell vaccination, including at tumor progression/relapse. To note about this clone: Its antigen remains unknown.

V lost 0 bases and J 1 base, leaving 9 bases between the germline ends. Germline values: CDR1 SGHRS, CDR2 YFSETQ. The CDR3 covers 15 residues. Findings and caveats of the study: TCR clonality showed no direct relationship with survival.

The chain uses TRBV5-1 and TRBJ2-3; D gene unclear. This material consisted of blood, taken after dendritic cell vaccination. This TCR came from a human donor with glioblastoma. This chain's CDR3 is CASSLVSSGTDTQYF. In DNA, the CDR3 is TGCGCCAGCAGCTTGGTTAGCTCGGGCACAGATACGCAGTATTTT.